The 32 T cell receptor beta chains listed next were all sequenced from one sample in a study of shared clonotypes between healthy human individuals. Profiling relied on immunoSEQ multiplex PCR, and the TCRdb table lists in-frame clones only, not all of them. The top ten clones hold 0.1% to 0.15% of a sample with around 2.1 million clones, approximately 94% of them seen once. The material sequenced was naive CD4+ T cells sorted from blood. Described subset: CD45RA+ positively selected. The origin of the receptors is a man in his late teens or twenties in good health.

The chain recombines TRBV7-2 with TRBJ1-1, with TRBD1 matching over 8 bases. The CDR3 runs to 15 residues. Germline loops: CDR1 SGHTA, CDR2 FQGNSA. Trimming took 3 bases from V and 3 from J; bases not matched to a gene: 6. The CDR3 region is CASSFVTGAYTEAFF. The CDR3 DNA sequence: TGTGCCAGCAGCTTCGTGACAGGGGCATACACTGAAGCTTTCTTT.

The DNA of the CDR3 is TGTGCCAGCAGGGCTCGTTCAAGCTCCTACGAGCAGTACTTC. Translating it yields CASRARSSSYEQYF. The chain combines TRBV6-6 with TRBJ2-7; D is unresolved. With 6 bases removed from V and 0 bases from J, the gap between germline ends came to 12 bases. The CDR3 totals 14 residues. Looked up from germline, CDR1 is MNHNY and CDR2 is SVGAGI (reference sequence).

This clone was found once. The chain links TRBV6-6 to TRBJ2-3; D possibly corresponds to TRBD2 (5 bases). Trimming cost V 1 base and J 1 base, with 9 bases left between them. Germline CDR1 is MNHNY and CDR2 is SVGAGI (reference sequence). The CDR3 has 15 residues. This CDR3 is CASSYWMEGTDTQYF. CDR3 bases: TGTGCCAGCAGTTACTGGATGGAGGGCACAGATACGCAGTATTTT.

V gene TRBV5-1 combines with J gene TRBJ2-2, with D possibly matching TRBD1 (6 bases). Per germline, CDR1 SGHRS and CDR2 YFSETQ. The CDR3 sequence is 16 residues long. Trimming stripped 5 bases from V and 1 base from J, with 15 bases between. The CDR3 DNA follows: TGCGCCAGCAGGCCCGGGGACACCAAGAACACCGGGGAGCTGTTTTTT. This sequence encodes CASRPGDTKNTGELFF.

V and J are TRBV6-1 and TRBJ2-7; D unclear. V was trimmed by 6 bases and J by 6 bases, leaving 12 bases between them. Germline CDR1 is MNHNS and CDR2 is SASEGT. The CDR3 runs to 12 residues. The CDR3 nucleotides read TGTGCCAGCAGATGGGGTGAGGTCGAGCAGTACTTC. Encoded protein: CASRWGEVEQYF.

The V call is TRBV9, the J call TRBJ2-5; TRBD2 matches at 13 bases. Germline values: CDR1 SGDLS, CDR2 YYNGEE. V gave up 3 bases and J gave up 4 bases; unmatched junction bases: 6. This CDR3 is built from 16 residues. CDR3 coding DNA: TGTGCCAGCAGCGAGAGACTAGCGGGAGGATCAGAGACCCAGTACTTC. Translating gives CASSERLAGGSETQYF.

This clone came up once. The gene calls are TRBV27 and TRBJ2-7, with D uncertain. The V end was cut by 3 bases, the J end by 2 bases, with 17 bases between. Germline CDR1 is MNHEY and CDR2 is SMNVEV (reference sequence). The CDR3 extends over 16 amino acids. The CDR3 spells CASSLSLLTATYEQYF. The CDR3 DNA follows: TGTGCCAGCAGTTTGAGTTTGTTGACTGCTACCTACGAGCAGTACTTC.

This chain joins TRBV2 and TRBJ1-1, with D hard to call. Trimming removed 6 bases from V and 4 bases from J, with 9 bases in between. The CDR3 spans 12 residues. From germline, CDR1 is SNHLY and CDR2 FYNNEI. The CDR3 sequence: CASRTQTTEAFF. The DNA of the CDR3 is TGTGCCAGCAGAACGCAAACCACTGAAGCTTTCTTT.

The gene calls are TRBV6-9 and TRBJ2-3, with TRBD2 as a possible D gene (7 bases). Germline V gives CDR1 MNHGY, CDR2 SVAAGI. CDR3 length equals 18 residues. V was shortened by 7 bases and J by 0 bases, with 23 bases between the two germline ends. The CDR3 sequence: CASTKGGWKLSSTDTQYF. The CDR3 nucleotides are TGTGCCAGCACCAAGGGGGGGTGGAAGTTATCTAGCACAGATACGCAGTATTTT.

This chain links TRBV28 with TRBJ2-5; D remains ambiguous. Germline CDR1 MDHEN, CDR2 SYDVKM. The CDR3 sequence is 11 residues long. V gave up 5 bases and J gave up 7 bases, with 8 bases separating them. CDR3 region: CASSKKGTQYF. The CDR3 DNA reads as TGTGCCAGCAGTAAGAAGGGGACCCAGTACTTC.

In nucleotides, the CDR3 is TGTGCCAGCAGTTCTTGGAGGGGGACGGATACGCAGTATTTT. Its protein product is CASSSWRGTDTQYF. The chain joins TRBV27 to TRBJ2-3, with D possibly being TRBD1 or TRBD2 (6 bases each). Trimming took off 4 bases at V and 6 bases at J, with 14 bases between the two ends. The germline CDR1 and CDR2 sequences are MNHEY and SMNVEV (reference sequence). The CDR3 totals 14 residues.

In regard to this clone: Other DNA sequences within the sample encode an identical CDR3. The V and J genes are TRBV20-1 and TRBJ2-7; D unresolved. V was pared by 3 bases and J by 5 bases, with 8 bases between. CDR1 is DFQATT, CDR2 SNEGSKA, per germline (reference sequence). The CDR3 length is 11 residues. In DNA, the CDR3 is TGCAGTGCTAGGGTAGGGAACGAGCAGTACTTC. Amino acids: CSARVGNEQYF.

The chain couples TRBV5-4 to TRBJ2-7, with D unresolved. Trimming cost V 1 base and J 0 bases, with 11 bases left between them. The CDR3 is 15 amino acids. Germline V gene lookup returns CDR1 SGHNT and CDR2 YYREEE (reference sequence). The CDR3 protein is CASSLWGRLSYEQYF. DNA for the CDR3: TGTGCCAGCAGCTTGTGGGGAAGGCTCTCCTACGAGCAGTACTTC.

On this clone itself: One end of the junction does not line up with germline, which may come from a read error. The chain employs TRBV2 and TRBJ1-5; D uncertain. In germline, CDR1 is SNHLY, CDR2 FYNNEI. This CDR3 spans 13 amino acids. CDR3 DNA sequence: TGTGCCAGCAGGGAAGGTCCCCCGGTGGCCCAGCATTTT. Protein product: CASREGPPVAQHF.

This chain connects TRBV5-1 to TRBJ2-1; D is ambiguous. The V gene's germline CDR1 is SGHRS and CDR2 YFSETQ. Trimming took off 2 bases at V and 4 bases at J, with 13 bases between the two ends. The CDR3 totals 15 residues. CDR3 residues: CASSFLLGLYNEQFF. CDR3 nucleotide sequence: TGCGCCAGCAGCTTCCTCCTGGGCCTGTACAATGAGCAGTTCTTC.

The chain employs TRBV7-6 and TRBJ2-7; 7 nucleotides align to TRBD2. The CDR3 consists of 14 residues. After removal of 5 bases from V and 2 bases from J, the junction contained 6 bases not matched to a gene. Germline CDR1 is SGHVS and CDR2 is FNYEAQ. As DNA, the CDR3 is TGTGCCAGCAGCCCGCGGGAGTTTCCCTACGAGCAGTACTTC. Protein: CASSPREFPYEQYF.

This clone was observed a single time. This chain links TRBV19 with TRBJ1-1; D unresolved. The V and J ends lost 6 bases and 5 bases respectively, with 19 bases between them. CDR1 is LNHDA and CDR2 is SQIVND in the germline V gene (reference sequence). There are 15 residues in the CDR3. CDR3 protein: CASSGIGLAETEAFF. CDR3 DNA sequence: TGTGCCAGTAGCGGCATCGGACTGGCGGAAACTGAAGCTTTCTTT.

The V gene is TRBV7-2, the J gene TRBJ2-2, with TRBD1 matching over 9 bases. The CDR3 runs to 15 residues. V lost 3 bases and J lost 6; bases outside the gene matches: 5. Germline CDR1 SGHTA, CDR2 FQGNSA. As DNA, the CDR3 is TGTGCCAGCAGCTTCGGGACAGGGTTACCCGGGGAGCTGTTTTTT. Amino acids: CASSFGTGLPGELFF. Full variable domain (missing parts from reference TRBV7-2 and TRBJ2-2): GAGVSQSPSNKVTEKGKDVELRCDPISGHTALYWYRQSLGQGLEFLIYFQGNSAPDKSGLPSDRFSAERTGGSVSTLTIQRTQQEDSAVYLCASSFGTGLPGELFFGEGSRLTVL.

V gene TRBV30 combines with J gene TRBJ2-7, with D tentatively TRBD1 (7 bases). This CDR3 is 18 amino acids long. Germline CDR1 and CDR2: GTSNPN and SVGIG (reference sequence). The V end was cut by 2 bases, the J end by 2 bases, with 25 bases between. The CDR3 protein is CAWSNMEGAGVPTYEQYF. The CDR3 region has the DNA TGTGCCTGGAGTAATATGGAGGGGGCTGGGGTCCCCACCTACGAGCAGTACTTC.

The V gene is TRBV5-1, the J gene TRBJ2-5; 14 nucleotides line up with TRBD2. The germline CDR1 and CDR2 sequences are SGHRS and YFSETQ. The CDR3 loop spans 20 amino acids. Trimming cost V 4 bases and J 1 base; bases outside gene matches: 15. This CDR3 reads CASSEVTTWTSGGFQETQYF. In nucleotides, the CDR3 is TGCGCCAGCAGCGAGGTAACTACGTGGACTAGCGGGGGGTTCCAAGAGACCCAGTACTTC. Full variable domain (rest looked up from reference TRBV5-1 and TRBJ2-5): KAGVTQTPRYLIKTRGQQVTLSCSPISGHRSVSWYQQTPGQGLQFLFEYFSETQRNKGNFPGRFSGRQFSNSRSEMNVSTLELGDSALYLCASSEVTTWTSGGFQETQYFGPGTRLLVL.

The chain carries TRBV27 and TRBJ2-2; 8 nucleotides line up with TRBD2. Germline CDR1 MNHEY, CDR2 SMNVEV (reference sequence). The junction had 7 bases not matched to a gene; V was cut back by 7 bases and J by 6 bases. This CDR3 has 14 amino acids. The CDR3 protein is CASMSGGSPGELFF. In nucleotides, the CDR3 is TGTGCCAGCATGTCGGGGGGGAGCCCCGGGGAGCTGTTTTTT.

V usage is TRBV4-1 and J usage is TRBJ2-1, with 10 nucleotides matching TRBD2. Germline V CDR1 and CDR2: MGHRA, YSYEKL. This CDR3 is 15 amino acids long. J was trimmed by 3 bases and V by 4 bases; bases with no gene match: 3. The CDR3 region has the DNA TGCGCCAGCAGCCCGGGACTAGCGAGCTACAATGAGCAGTTCTTC. It yields the protein CASSPGLASYNEQFF.

The rearrangement links TRBV19 to TRBJ1-5; D is possibly TRBD1 (6 bases). In germline, CDR1 is LNHDA, CDR2 SQIVND (reference sequence). V shed 4 bases and J shed 1 base, with 11 bases lying between them. The CDR3 sequence is 15 residues long. The CDR3 region is CASSKGDTSNQPQHF. CDR3 bases: TGTGCCAGTAGTAAAGGGGACACGAGCAATCAGCCCCAGCATTTT. Filled out from reference TRBV19 and TRBJ1-5, the complete variable domain reads DGGITQSPKYLFRKEGQNVTLSCEQNLNHDAMYWYRQDPGQGLRLIYYSQIVNDFQKGDIAEGYSVSREKKESFPLTVTSAQKNPTAFYLCASSKGDTSNQPQHFGDGTRLSIL.

The V gene is TRBV2, the J gene TRBJ1-2; possible D gene TRBD1, 6 bases. The ends were cut back, 6 bases at V and 2 bases at J, with 10 bases in the middle. CDR3 length: 13 residues. Germline V CDR1 and CDR2: SNHLY, FYNNEI. The CDR3 DNA follows: TGTGCCAGCAGGGGGACAAAGAACTATGGCTACACCTTC. This codes for CASRGTKNYGYTF.

The chain links TRBV10-3 to TRBJ2-3, with 8 nucleotides matching TRBD2. J was trimmed by 4 bases and V by 0 bases; bases with no gene match: 15. The CDR3 totals 19 residues. The germline gives CDR1 ENHRY, CDR2 SYGVKD. The CDR3 sequence: CAISESDPGLVTPSDTQYF. The CDR3 nucleotides are TGTGCCATCAGTGAGTCCGACCCGGGACTAGTAACTCCGTCAGATACGCAGTATTTT.

The chain recombines TRBV7-8 with TRBJ1-3; no clear D gene. V dropped 3 bases and J dropped 9 bases, with 9 bases sitting between them. The V gene's germline CDR1 is SGHVS and CDR2 FQNEAQ. This CDR3 comprises 12 residues. The DNA for the CDR3 is TGTGCCAGCAGCTTGGCTTTAGGCACCATATATTTT. This sequence encodes CASSLALGTIYF.

This rearrangement joins TRBV27 to TRBJ1-4; unclear D gene. The CDR3 is 14 residues long. The germline gives CDR1 MNHEY, CDR2 SMNVEV (reference sequence). Trimming took 0 bases from V and 10 from J, leaving 12 bases between them. For the CDR3, the DNA is TGTGCCAGCAGTTTATCAGGGCTTGACGGAAAACTGTTTTTT. Protein product: CASSLSGLDGKLFF.

The chain employs TRBV6-5 and TRBJ2-5, with TRBD2 identical over 10 bases. Germline CDR1 MNHEY, CDR2 SVGAGI. CDR3 size: 16 residues. After removal of 1 base from V and 7 bases from J, the junction contained 9 bases not matched to a gene. This CDR3 is CASSYLGAGGPGTQYF. CDR3 nucleotide sequence: TGTGCCAGCAGTTACTTAGGAGCGGGGGGGCCTGGGACCCAGTACTTC.

J is TRBJ2-1 and V is TRBV6-1; unclear D gene. Per the germline V gene, CDR1 is MNHNS and CDR2 is SASEGT. Between the trimmed V and J ends, which lost 1 base and 0 bases, there was a span of 10 bases. The CDR3 runs to 16 residues. The chain's CDR3 is CASSEVPPFSYNEQFF. The CDR3 nucleotides are TGTGCCAGCAGTGAAGTCCCGCCCTTCTCCTACAATGAGCAGTTCTTC.

This chain joins TRBV9 and TRBJ2-3; TRBD2 matches at 9 bases. V lost 0 bases to trimming and J lost 1 base; unmatched junction nucleotides: 6. The CDR3 spans 17 residues. CDR1 is SGDLS and CDR2 is YYNGEE in the germline V gene. The CDR3 sequence: CASSVEASGIRTDTQYF. The CDR3, as DNA: TGTGCCAGCAGCGTAGAGGCTAGCGGGATCCGCACAGATACGCAGTATTTT.

The genes are TRBV28 and TRBJ2-7; D remains unclear. The CDR3 runs 13 residues. CDR1 is MDHEN, CDR2 SYDVKM, per germline. V gave up 1 base and J gave up 3 bases, with 7 bases separating them. CDR3 nucleotides: TGTGCCAGCAGTTTATCGGTTAGCTACGAGCAGTACTTC. Translation gives CASSLSVSYEQYF.

The J gene is TRBJ1-6, the V gene TRBV10-1; possibly TRBD1 for D (5 bases). The length of the CDR3 is 13 residues. Germline values: CDR1 WNHNN, CDR2 SYGVQD (reference sequence). CDR3 sequence reads: CATKEEGNSPLHF. DNA of the CDR3: TGCGCTACTAAAGAAGAGGGGAATTCACCCCTCCACTTT.